This T cell receptor beta chain was identified during a study of blood T cell repertoires in COVID-19. Study-wide background: Whether acute or convalescent, the COVID-19 samples came from the United States, Italy and Spain. PBMCs, B-cell-depleted T cells, or T cells provided the cDNA or gDNA that made up the material.

Per the study methods: Nucleated cell counts were estimated from reference gene primer amplification. Profiled with immunoSEQ multiplex PCR; TCRdb holds only in-frame clones, not every one. D and trimming were read from the DNA, whereas the V and J calls and clone size are those reported in that table. In the table there are over 110,000 clones, 70% to 85% of which are singletons. V shed 5 bases and J shed 3 bases, with 14 bases lying between them. The CDR3 has 14 residues. Germline-derived CDR1 and CDR2 are PRHDT and FYEKMQ (reference sequence). Input material: peripheral blood. V is TRBV13 and J is TRBJ2-7, with D tentatively TRBD2 (5 bases). This clonotype was sampled from a man aged 60 to 75 with active or convalescent COVID-19. CDR3 region: CASSHFGSGYEQYF. In nucleotides, the CDR3 is TGTGCCAGCAGCCACTTCGGCAGCGGCTACGAGCAGTACTTC.